Below, one T cell receptor beta chain is given with its context. This specimen comes from a study of Ad26.COV2.S vaccination and SARS-CoV-2 variants. The treatment: 15 to 20 received Ad26.COV2.S at low or high dose, single or two shots; a few received placebo; per-sample allocation not given. Collection of the samples took place on day 63 after the first injection of vaccine or placebo. Trimming removed 4 bases at V and 8 bases at J, with 8 bases between. Germline V gene data show CDR1 as LGHDT and CDR2 as YNNKEL (reference sequence). The CDR3 is 12 residues long. Sequencing used immunoSEQ multiplex PCR; TCRdb keeps in-frame clones, though not all of them. The sample has 410,000 or so clones; 80% to 95% are singletons.

The chain recombines TRBV3-1 (or the pseudogene TRBV3-2) with TRBJ2-2, with D uncertain. This sequence originates from a person aged 18-65 years who received the Ad26.COV2.S COVID-19 vaccine or a placebo. Here the sequenced sample was peripheral blood, taken in a trial of Ad26.COV2.S vaccine versus placebo. CDR3 sequence: CASSLTWGELFF. CDR3 in DNA: TGTGCCAGCAGCCTTACCTGGGGGGAGCTGTTTTTT.